This T cell receptor beta chain was recovered during a study of monozygotic twins with cystic fibrosis. At the level of the study: Library input was 3 to 3.5 micrograms of fragmented DNA, with about 15 PCR cycles.

Between the trimmed V and J ends, which lost 5 bases and 0 bases, there was a span of 9 bases. Germline V lookup: CDR1 MNHEY, CDR2 SVGAGI. The CDR3 sequence is 14 residues long. Findings and caveats of the study: Median Simpson clonality of roughly 0.0093 suggested naive T cells predominated.

TCRdb's table, derived via immunoSEQ multiplex PCR, lists solely in-frame clones and lacks some. Among around 33,000 clones listed, over 75% were seen once. Of note for this clone: The antigen is undetermined.

This TCR derives from a girl aged 2 to 9 with cystic fibrosis. The material sequenced was blood. The V and J genes are TRBV6-5 and TRBJ2-3; D is possibly TRBD1 (6 bases). CDR3 sequence reads: CASSVTGSTDTQYF. CDR3 in DNA: TGTGCCAGCAGTGTGACAGGAAGCACAGATACGCAGTATTTT.